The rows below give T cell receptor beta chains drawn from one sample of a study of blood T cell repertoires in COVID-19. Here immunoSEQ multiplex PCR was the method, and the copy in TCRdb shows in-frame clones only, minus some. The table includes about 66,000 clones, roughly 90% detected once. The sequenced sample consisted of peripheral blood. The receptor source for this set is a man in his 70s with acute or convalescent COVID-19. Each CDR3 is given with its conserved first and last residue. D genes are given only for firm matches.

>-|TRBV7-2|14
CASSRDWAKNIQYF
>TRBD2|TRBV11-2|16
CASSLILAGGYNEQFF
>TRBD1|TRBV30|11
CAWSEGARFHF
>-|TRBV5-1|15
CASSLRQVSNSPLHF
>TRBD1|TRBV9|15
CASRAGTGSTGELFF
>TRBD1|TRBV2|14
CASRAGQGAEKLFF
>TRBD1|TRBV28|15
CASSSQGQLNEKLFF
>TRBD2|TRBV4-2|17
CASSHPHVAGGWNEQFF
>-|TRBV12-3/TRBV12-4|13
CASRRGGDTEAFF
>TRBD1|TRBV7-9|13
CASSRGQQETQYF
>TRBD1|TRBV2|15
CASKGQGGSNYGYTF
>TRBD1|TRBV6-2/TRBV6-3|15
CASSTRTGSSYEQYF
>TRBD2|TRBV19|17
CASSATPAGGRSRTQYF
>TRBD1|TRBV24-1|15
CATSGKQGRNYGYTF
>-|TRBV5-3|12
CARGPAGEQKFF
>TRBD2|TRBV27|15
CASRSSGVRADTQYF
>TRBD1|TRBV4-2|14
CASSQGGTAYGYTF
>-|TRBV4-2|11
CASSATLGYTF
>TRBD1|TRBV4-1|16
CASSQRGTGGTDTQYF
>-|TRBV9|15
CASSVGQMTGNTIYF
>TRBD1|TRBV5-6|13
CAPNRGPRETQYF
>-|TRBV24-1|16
CATSDPIQGLRDTQYF
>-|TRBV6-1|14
CASREGQFNEKLFF
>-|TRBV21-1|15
CAICGLENMNTEAFF
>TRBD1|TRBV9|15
CASSSSGQGGYEQYF
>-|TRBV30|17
CAWSASGVLGGNQPQHF
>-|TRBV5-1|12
CASSLGPGEQFF
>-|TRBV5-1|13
CASHAGISDTQYF
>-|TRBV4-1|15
CASSQERVAYQPQHF
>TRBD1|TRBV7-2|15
CASSSGDRGNQPQHF
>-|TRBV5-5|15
CASSLADSPNYGYTF
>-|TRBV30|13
CAWTGKNYNEQFF
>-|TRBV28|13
CASSRTQRETQYF
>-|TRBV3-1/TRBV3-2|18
CASSQWAGRGSGANVLTF
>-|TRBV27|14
CASSLNPRGRELFF
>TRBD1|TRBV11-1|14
CASSRDRDYNEQFF
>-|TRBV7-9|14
CASGDPLGGNTIYF
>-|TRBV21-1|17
CASSKGTSGGSYNEQFF
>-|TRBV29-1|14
CSVFRQAATDTQYF
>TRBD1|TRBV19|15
CATIPGQGIDTEAFF
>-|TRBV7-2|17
CASSLVIPQATNYGYTF
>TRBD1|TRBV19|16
CASNTMTGGFLQPQHF
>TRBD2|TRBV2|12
CASDGGNYEQYF
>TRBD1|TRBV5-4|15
CASRAGTGVLTEAFF
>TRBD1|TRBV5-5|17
CASSNRGPAVFGNTIYF
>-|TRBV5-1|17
CASSLLGGTADPYGYTF
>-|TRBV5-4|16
CASSLAKQSTRGGYTF
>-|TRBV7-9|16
CASSTQVSYEHNEQFF
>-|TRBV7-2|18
CASSPPLASARMSETQYF
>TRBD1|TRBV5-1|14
CASSRTGNPGELFF